This TCR beta chain was profiled in a study of cytomegalovirus exposure and HLA in healthy donors. General study points: TCR clusters originating in the first cohort tended to co-occur in the approximately 120 validation repertoires, according to a later analysis. There were 150 to 200 TCR beta chains listed as cytomegalovirus-associated.

The CDR3 runs 17 residues. CDR1 LGHNA and CDR2 YNFKEQ come from the germline V gene. V shed 0 bases, J shed 4 bases, and the junction held 8 bases outside the gene matches. Separate from the roughly 720-subject first cohort, the 120-subject validation cohort was the one that the donors belonged to. This clone has only one observation. Its antigen is not known. Measured with immunoSEQ multiplex PCR; TCRdb has only the in-frame clones, and not every one. The table shows 200,000 or so clones, with more than 80% occurring only once. The sequence came from a man aged 18 to 30 in good health and CMV-seropositive. The sequenced material came from PBMCs. The chain links TRBV4-2 to TRBJ2-7; TRBD2 matches 11 bases. CDR3 sequence: CASSQDPLAGGTYEQYF. CDR3 nucleotides: TGTGCCAGCAGCCAAGATCCCCTAGCGGGAGGTACGTACGAGCAGTACTTC.